This T cell receptor (beta chain) appears in the sequencing data of a study of beta chain features in type 1 diabetes. Background on the study: The patients were much like the healthy donors in age, gender and cell yields. Study findings and constraints: Shortening of TCRB CDR3s, moderate but significant, appeared in all four CD4+ subsets of Type 1 diabetes patients. The study left unresolved whether HLA type influences TCRB rearrangement.

Expressed TCRB transcripts were sequenced after all isolated RNA was converted to cDNA. The repertoire was sequenced with immunoSEQ multiplex PCR; TCRdb's copy has only in-frame clones and lacks some. Of around 150,000 clones listed, about 9.4% are singletons. The CDR3 runs to 16 residues. Trimming removed 5 bases from V and 5 bases from J; junction bases left unmatched: 8. The germline V gene has CDR1 SGHRS and CDR2 YFSETQ. Researchers reported sorting CD4+ naive, central memory, regulatory and stem cell-like memory cells via CD45RO/CCR7/CD25/CD127/CD95/CD27. For this clone: Its specificity is unknown.

J is TRBJ2-3 and V is TRBV5-1; 13 bases are shared with TRBD2. This TCR came from a man aged 25 to 40 with type 1 diabetes. The material sequenced was central memory CD4+ T cells from blood. CDR3 nucleotides: TGCGCCAGCAGATTCGGGACTAGCGGGAATGAAGATACGCAGTATTTT. It codes for CASRFGTSGNEDTQYF. Drawing the rest from reference TRBV5-1 and TRBJ2-3, the complete variable domain is KAGVTQTPRYLIKTRGQQVTLSCSPISGHRSVSWYQQTPGQGLQFLFEYFSETQRNKGNFPGRFSGRQFSNSRSEMNVSTLELGDSALYLCASRFGTSGNEDTQYFGPGTRLTVL.